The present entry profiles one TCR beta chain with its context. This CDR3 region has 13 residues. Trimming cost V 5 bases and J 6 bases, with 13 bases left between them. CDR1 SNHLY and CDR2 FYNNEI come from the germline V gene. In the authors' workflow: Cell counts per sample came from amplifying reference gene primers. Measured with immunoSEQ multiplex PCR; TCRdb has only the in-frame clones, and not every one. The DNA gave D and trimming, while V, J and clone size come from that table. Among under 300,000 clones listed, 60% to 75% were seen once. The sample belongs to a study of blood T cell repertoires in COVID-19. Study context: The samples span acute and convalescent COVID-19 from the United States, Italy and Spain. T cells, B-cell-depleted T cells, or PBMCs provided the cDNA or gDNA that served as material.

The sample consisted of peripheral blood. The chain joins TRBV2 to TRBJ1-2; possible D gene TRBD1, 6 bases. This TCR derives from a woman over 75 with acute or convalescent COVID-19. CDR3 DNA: TGTGCCAGCAGTAGGGGGAGGGATGATGGCTACACCTTC. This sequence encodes CASSRGRDDGYTF.